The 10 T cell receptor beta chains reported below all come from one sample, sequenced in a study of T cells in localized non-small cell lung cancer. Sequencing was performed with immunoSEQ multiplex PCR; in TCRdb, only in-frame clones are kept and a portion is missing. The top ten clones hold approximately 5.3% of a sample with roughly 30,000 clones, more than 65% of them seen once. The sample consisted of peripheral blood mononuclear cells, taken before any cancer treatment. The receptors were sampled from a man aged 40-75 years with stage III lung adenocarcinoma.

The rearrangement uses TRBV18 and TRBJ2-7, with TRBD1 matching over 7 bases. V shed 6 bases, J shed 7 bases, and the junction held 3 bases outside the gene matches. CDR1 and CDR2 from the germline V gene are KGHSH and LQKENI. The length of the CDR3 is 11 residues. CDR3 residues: CASSRQGEQYF. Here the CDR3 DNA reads TGTGCCAGCTCTCGACAGGGAGAGCAGTACTTC.

CDR3 region: CASSPQGSGNTIYF. CDR3 nucleotides: TGCGCCAGCAGCCCACAGGGTTCCGGAAACACCATATATTTT. This sequence joins TRBV5-1 and TRBJ1-3, with a possible D match to TRBD1 (6 bases). CDR1 and CDR2 from the germline V gene are SGHRS and YFSETQ. CDR3 size: 14 residues. Trimming pared 4 bases from V and 4 bases from J, leaving 12 bases between.

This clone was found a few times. The CDR3 protein is CASSPSGANTGELFF. CDR3 DNA sequence: TGTGCCAGCTCACCTAGCGGGGCCAACACCGGGGAGCTGTTTTTT. This chain joins TRBV18 and TRBJ2-2, with 8 bases lining up with TRBD2. The length of the CDR3 is 15 residues. V shed 3 bases, J shed 2 bases, and the junction held 2 bases outside the gene matches. Germline V lookup: CDR1 KGHSH, CDR2 LQKENI.

DNA for the CDR3: TGTGCCAGCAGACCAAACAGGGTTGGAACAGATACGCAGTATTTT. This gives the protein CASRPNRVGTDTQYF. This chain joins TRBV7-9 and TRBJ2-3, with D maybe TRBD1 (6 bases). The V gene lost 6 bases and the J gene lost 3 bases, with 16 bases spanning the gap. This CDR3 has 15 amino acids. Per the germline V gene, CDR1 is SEHNR and CDR2 is FQNEAQ (reference sequence).

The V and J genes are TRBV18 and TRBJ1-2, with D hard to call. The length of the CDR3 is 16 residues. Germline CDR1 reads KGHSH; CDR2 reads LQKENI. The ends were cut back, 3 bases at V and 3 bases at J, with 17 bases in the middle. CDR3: CASSPATRKEYYGYTF. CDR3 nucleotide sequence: TGTGCCAGCTCACCGGCTACACGGAAGGAATACTATGGCTACACCTTC.

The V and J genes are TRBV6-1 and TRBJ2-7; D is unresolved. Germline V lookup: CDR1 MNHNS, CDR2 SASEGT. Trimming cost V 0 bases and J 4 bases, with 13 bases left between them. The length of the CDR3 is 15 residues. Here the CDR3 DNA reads TGTGCCAGCAGTGAAGCGCATTCAGTCGGATACGAGCAGTACGTC. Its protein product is CASSEAHSVGYEQYV.

Here the CDR3 reads CASSVDGGRGNTEAFF. The CDR3, as DNA: TGCGCCAGCAGTGTCGACGGGGGCCGAGGCAACACTGAAGCTTTCTTT. J is TRBJ1-1 and V is TRBV10-2; D may be TRBD1 (6 bases). V was pared by 4 bases and J by 2 bases, with 17 bases between. The germline V gene encodes CDR1 WSHSY and CDR2 SAAADI. The CDR3 is made up of 16 amino acids.

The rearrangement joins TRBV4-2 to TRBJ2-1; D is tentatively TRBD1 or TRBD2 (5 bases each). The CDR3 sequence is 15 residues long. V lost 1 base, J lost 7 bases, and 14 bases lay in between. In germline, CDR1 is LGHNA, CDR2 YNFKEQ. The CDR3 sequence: CASSQGGRGLNEQFF. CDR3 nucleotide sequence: TGTGCCAGCAGCCAAGGCGGCCGGGGCTTGAATGAGCAGTTCTTC.

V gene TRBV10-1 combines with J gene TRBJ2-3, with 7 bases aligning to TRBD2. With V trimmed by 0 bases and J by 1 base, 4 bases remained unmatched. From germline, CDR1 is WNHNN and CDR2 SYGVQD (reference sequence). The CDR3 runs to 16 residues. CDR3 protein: CASSESTSYGTDTQYF. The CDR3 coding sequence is TGCGCCAGCAGTGAGTCGACTAGCTACGGCACAGATACGCAGTATTTT.

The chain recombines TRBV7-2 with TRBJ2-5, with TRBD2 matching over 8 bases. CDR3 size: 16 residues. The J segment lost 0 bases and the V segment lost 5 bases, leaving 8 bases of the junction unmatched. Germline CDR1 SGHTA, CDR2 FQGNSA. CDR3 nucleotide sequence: TGTGCCAGCAGCGGGCGGGGGGCTTCGTACCAAGAGACCCAGTACTTC. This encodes CASSGRGASYQETQYF.